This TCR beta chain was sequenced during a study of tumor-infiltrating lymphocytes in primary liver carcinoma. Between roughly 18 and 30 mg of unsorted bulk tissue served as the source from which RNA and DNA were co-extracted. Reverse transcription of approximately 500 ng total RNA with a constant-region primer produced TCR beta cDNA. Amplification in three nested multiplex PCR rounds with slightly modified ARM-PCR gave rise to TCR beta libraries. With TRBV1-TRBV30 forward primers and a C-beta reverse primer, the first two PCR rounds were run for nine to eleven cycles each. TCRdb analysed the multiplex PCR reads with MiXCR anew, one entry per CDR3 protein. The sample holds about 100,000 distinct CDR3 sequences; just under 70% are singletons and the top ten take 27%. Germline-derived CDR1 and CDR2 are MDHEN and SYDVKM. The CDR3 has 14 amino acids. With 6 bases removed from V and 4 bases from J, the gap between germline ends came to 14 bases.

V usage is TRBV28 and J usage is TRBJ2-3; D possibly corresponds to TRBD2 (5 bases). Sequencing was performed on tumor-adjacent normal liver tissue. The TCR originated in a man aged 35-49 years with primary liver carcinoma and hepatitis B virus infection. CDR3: CASSTHLRADTQYF. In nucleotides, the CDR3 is TGTGCCAGCAGCACACATCTGAGGGCAGATACGCAGTATTTT.